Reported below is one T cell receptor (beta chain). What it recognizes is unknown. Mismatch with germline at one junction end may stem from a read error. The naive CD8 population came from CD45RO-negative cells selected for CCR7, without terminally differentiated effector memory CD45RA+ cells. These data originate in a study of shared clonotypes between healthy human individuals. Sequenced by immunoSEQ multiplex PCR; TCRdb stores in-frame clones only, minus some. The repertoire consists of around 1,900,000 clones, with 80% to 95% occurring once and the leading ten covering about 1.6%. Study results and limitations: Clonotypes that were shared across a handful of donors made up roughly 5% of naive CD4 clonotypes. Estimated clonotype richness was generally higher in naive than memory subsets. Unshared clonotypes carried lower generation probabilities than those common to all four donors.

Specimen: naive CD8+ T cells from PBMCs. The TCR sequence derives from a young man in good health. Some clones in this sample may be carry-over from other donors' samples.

CDR3 region: CASSLGPGDPDF. The CDR3 DNA follows: TGTGCCAGCAGCTTAGGACCGGGGGATCCGGACTTC. The chain carries TRBV7-9 and TRBJ2-7, with TRBD2 as a possible D gene (6 bases). The CDR3 has 12 amino acids. Germline V gene lookup returns CDR1 SEHNR and CDR2 FQNEAQ (reference sequence).